The 15 T cell receptor beta chains in this list originate from one sample, sequenced in a study of shared clonotypes between healthy human individuals. Naive CD8 cells were CD45RO-negative, positively selected for CCR7, excluding terminally differentiated effector memory CD45RA+ cells. Only in-frame clones appear in the TCRdb table, and some are missing; sequencing was by immunoSEQ multiplex PCR. The sample lists roughly 810,000 clones; 95% to 97% were seen once. Material: naive CD8+ T cells sorted from blood. Receptors originate from a man aged 30-40 years in good health.

This chain uses TRBV11-2 with TRBJ2-1; unclear D gene. Germline V gene data show CDR1 as SGHAT and CDR2 as FQNNGV. The ends were cut back, 6 bases at V and 8 bases at J, with 8 bases in the middle. The CDR3 spans 11 residues. This CDR3 reads CASRQADEQFF. DNA for the CDR3: TGTGCCAGCAGGCAGGCGGATGAGCAGTTCTTC.

The rearrangement links TRBV6-5 to TRBJ2-7; perhaps D is TRBD1 or TRBD2 (5 bases each). The CDR3 runs to 15 residues. With 5 bases removed from V and 4 bases from J, the gap between germline ends came to 18 bases. Germline assignment: CDR1 MNHEY and CDR2 SVGAGI. This chain's CDR3 is CASSTESGHRYEQYF. In DNA, the CDR3 is TGTGCCAGCAGTACAGAATCGGGGCACCGGTACGAGCAGTACTTC.

A word on this clone: This sample also contains other DNA sequences that code for the same CDR3. The V and J genes are TRBV27 and TRBJ2-3; the match to TRBD2 covers 10 bases. CDR1 MNHEY and CDR2 SMNVEV come from the germline V gene (reference sequence). With V trimmed by 4 bases and J by 0 bases, 4 bases remained unmatched. This CDR3 comprises 16 residues. The CDR3 DNA reads TGTGCCAGCAGTTCCATAGCGGGAGGCAGCACAGATACGCAGTATTTT. Its protein product is CASSSIAGGSTDTQYF.

The chain has TRBV7-3 and TRBJ2-2, with D perhaps matching TRBD2 (6 bases). The germline V gene has CDR1 SGHTA and CDR2 FQGTGA. V gave up 5 bases and J gave up 0 bases, with 13 bases separating them. The CDR3 runs 16 residues. CDR3 coding DNA: TGTGCCAGCAGCGAGGGGAGCGGGTCGAACACCGGGGAGCTGTTTTTT. Protein product: CASSEGSGSNTGELFF.

The V gene is TRBV11-2, the J gene TRBJ2-5; D unclear. The V gene lost 0 bases and the J gene lost 2 bases, with 10 bases spanning the gap. CDR3 length: 15 amino acids. Germline CDR1 is SGHAT and CDR2 is FQNNGV. CDR3 nucleotides: TGTGCCAGCAGCTTAGATCCAGCGTGGCAAGAGACCCAGTACTTC. Protein: CASSLDPAWQETQYF.

The chain links TRBV27 to TRBJ1-1, with 8 nucleotides matching TRBD1. Germline CDR1 and CDR2: MNHEY and SMNVEV (reference sequence). This CDR3 comprises 19 residues. V shed 4 bases, J shed 1 base, and the junction held 17 bases outside the gene matches. The CDR3 nucleotides are TGTGCCAGCAGTTCGATAAGGACAGGGTGGGCCCCATCGAACACTGAAGCTTTCTTT. It is translated as CASSSIRTGWAPSNTEAFF.

The chain is built from TRBV11-2 and TRBJ2-3; TRBD2 matches at 7 bases. Germline V lookup: CDR1 SGHAT, CDR2 FQNNGV. V was pared by 4 bases and J by 1 base, with 5 bases of the junction left unmatched. The CDR3 is 15 amino acids. The CDR3 DNA reads as TGTGCCAGCAGCTCGGTAGCGGGCGGCACAGATACGCAGTATTTT. It translates to CASSSVAGGTDTQYF.

This clone was seen a single time. This chain links TRBV11-2 with TRBJ2-5, with TRBD2 matching over 8 bases. This CDR3 spans 15 amino acids. Germline lookup yields CDR1 SGHAT and CDR2 FQNNGV. With V trimmed by 5 bases and J by 5 bases, 10 bases remained unmatched. The CDR3 coding sequence is TGTGCCAGCAGCAGGAGCGGGGGTACCATTGAGACCCAGTACTTC. It yields the protein CASSRSGGTIETQYF.

The rearrangement uses TRBV10-2 and TRBJ1-4, with TRBD1 identical over 7 bases. Trimming at V came to 6 bases and at J to 5 bases, leaving 3 bases not matched to a gene. This CDR3 has 13 amino acids. Germline loops: CDR1 WSHSY, CDR2 SAAADI. The CDR3 reads CASRATGNEKLFF. Here the CDR3 DNA reads TGCGCCAGCAGGGCGACAGGGAATGAAAAACTGTTTTTT.

The V gene is TRBV19, the J gene TRBJ1-1; D is possibly TRBD1 (5 bases). The germline V gene encodes CDR1 LNHDA and CDR2 SQIVND (reference sequence). V was trimmed by 5 bases and J by 1 base, leaving 14 bases between them. This CDR3 contains 15 residues. CDR3 DNA sequence: TGTGCCAGTAGTGGAGACGGGGCGGCGAACACTGAAGCTTTCTTT. Amino acid sequence: CASSGDGAANTEAFF.

The chain joins TRBV9 to TRBJ2-1; D gene ambiguous. V was cut by 4 bases and J by 3 bases, with 14 bases left in between. The V gene's germline CDR1 is SGDLS and CDR2 YYNGEE. The CDR3 length is 15 residues. The CDR3 DNA reads TGTGCCAGCAGCCAAGACTGGACGTTCTACAATGAGCAGTTCTTC. Translation: CASSQDWTFYNEQFF. Supplemented by reference TRBV9 and TRBJ2-1, the full variable domain reads DSGVTQTPKHLITATGQRVTLRCSPRSGDLSVYWYQQSLDQGLQFLIQYYNGEERAKGNILERFSAQQFPDLHSELNLSSLELGDSALYFCASSQDWTFYNEQFFGPGTRLTVL.

This rearrangement joins TRBV4-1 to TRBJ2-7, with TRBD2 matching over 7 bases. The CDR3 runs to 16 residues. The junction had 8 bases not matched to a gene; V was cut back by 0 bases and J by 3 bases. Germline CDR1 MGHRA, CDR2 YSYEKL. CDR3: CASSQDRERGRYEQYF. CDR3 nucleotide sequence: TGCGCCAGCAGCCAAGATCGTGAGCGGGGACGCTACGAGCAGTACTTC.

The chain joins TRBV27 to TRBJ2-3; D unresolved. The CDR3 is made up of 14 amino acids. Trimming removed 3 bases from V and 6 bases from J, with 13 bases in between. The germline V gene has CDR1 MNHEY and CDR2 SMNVEV (reference sequence). Here the CDR3 DNA reads TGTGCCAGCAGTTTCGCGGAGCGTCCGGATACGCAGTATTTT. Translation gives CASSFAERPDTQYF.

J is TRBJ2-1 and V is TRBV7-3; D is possibly TRBD2 (5 bases). This CDR3 has 13 residues. Trimming took off 5 bases at V and 9 bases at J, with 14 bases between the two ends. The germline V gene encodes CDR1 SGHTA and CDR2 FQGTGA. This CDR3 reads CASSPEVHGEQFF. The CDR3 coding sequence is TGTGCCAGCAGCCCGGAGGTACACGGTGAGCAGTTCTTC. Complete variable domain (other parts from reference TRBV7-3 and TRBJ2-1): GAGVSQTPSNKVTEKGKYVELRCDPISGHTALYWYRQSLGQGPEFLIYFQGTGAADDSGLPNDRFFAVRPEGSVSTLKIQRTERGDSAVYLCASSPEVHGEQFFGPGTRLTVL.

This chain uses TRBV19 with TRBJ1-5, with D possibly matching TRBD1 (6 bases). The CDR3 is 15 amino acids. Germline loops: CDR1 LNHDA, CDR2 SQIVND (reference sequence). Trimming stripped 5 bases from V and 0 bases from J, with 11 bases between. The CDR3 DNA reads TGTGCCAGTAGTTTCAGGGGAGCTAGCAATCAGCCCCAGCATTTT. This translates into CASSFRGASNQPQHF.